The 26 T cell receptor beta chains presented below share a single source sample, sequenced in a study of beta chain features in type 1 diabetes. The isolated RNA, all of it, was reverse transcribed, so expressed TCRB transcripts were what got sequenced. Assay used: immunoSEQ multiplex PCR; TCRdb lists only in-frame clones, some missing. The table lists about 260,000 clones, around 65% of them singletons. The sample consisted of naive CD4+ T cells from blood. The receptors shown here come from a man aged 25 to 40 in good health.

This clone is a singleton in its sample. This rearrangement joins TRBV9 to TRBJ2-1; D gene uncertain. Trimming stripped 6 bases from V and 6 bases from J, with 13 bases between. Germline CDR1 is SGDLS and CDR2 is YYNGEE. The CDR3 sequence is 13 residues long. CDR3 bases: TGTGCCAGCACCCTAGACGCGAGCAATGAGCAGTTCTTC. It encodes CASTLDASNEQFF.

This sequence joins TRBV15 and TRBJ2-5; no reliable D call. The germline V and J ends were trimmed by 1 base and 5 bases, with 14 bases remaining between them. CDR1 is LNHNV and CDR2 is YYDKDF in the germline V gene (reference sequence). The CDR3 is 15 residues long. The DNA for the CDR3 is TGTGCCACCAGCAGAGTCCTGGAGCCACGGGAGACCCAGTACTTC. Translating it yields CATSRVLEPRETQYF.

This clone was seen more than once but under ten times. CDR3 DNA sequence: TGTGCCAGAGGGACTAGCGGGAACCAGTTCTTC. Its protein is CARGTSGNQFF. The rearrangement links TRBV2 to TRBJ2-1; 13 bases match TRBD2. The junction had 3 bases not matched to a gene; V was cut back by 9 bases and J by 13 bases. The length of the CDR3 is 11 residues. CDR1 SNHLY and CDR2 FYNNEI come from the germline V gene.

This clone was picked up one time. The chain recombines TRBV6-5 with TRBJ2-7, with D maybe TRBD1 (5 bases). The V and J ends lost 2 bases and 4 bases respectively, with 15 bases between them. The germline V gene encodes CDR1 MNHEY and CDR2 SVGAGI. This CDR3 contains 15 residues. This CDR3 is CASSYDSSPSYEQYF. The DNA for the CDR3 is TGTGCCAGCAGTTACGACAGCTCCCCATCTTACGAGCAGTACTTC.

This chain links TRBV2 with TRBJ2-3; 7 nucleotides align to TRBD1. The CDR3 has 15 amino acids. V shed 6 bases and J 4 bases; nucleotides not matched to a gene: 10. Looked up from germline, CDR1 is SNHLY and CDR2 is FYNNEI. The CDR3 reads CASSSGQKTSDTQYF. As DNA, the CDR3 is TGTGCCAGCAGCTCGGGACAGAAGACTTCAGATACGCAGTATTTT.

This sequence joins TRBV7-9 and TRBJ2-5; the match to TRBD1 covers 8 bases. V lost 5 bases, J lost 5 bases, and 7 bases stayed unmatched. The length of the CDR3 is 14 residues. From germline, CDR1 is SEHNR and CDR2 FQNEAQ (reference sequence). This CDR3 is CASSGQGAGETQYF. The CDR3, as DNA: TGTGCCAGCAGCGGACAGGGCGCGGGGGAGACCCAGTACTTC.

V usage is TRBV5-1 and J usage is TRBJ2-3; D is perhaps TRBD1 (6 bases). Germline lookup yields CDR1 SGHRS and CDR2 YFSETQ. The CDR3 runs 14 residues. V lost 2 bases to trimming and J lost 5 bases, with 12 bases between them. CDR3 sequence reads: CASSFDRGGDTQYF. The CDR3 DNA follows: TGCGCCAGCAGCTTCGACAGAGGGGGAGATACGCAGTATTTT.

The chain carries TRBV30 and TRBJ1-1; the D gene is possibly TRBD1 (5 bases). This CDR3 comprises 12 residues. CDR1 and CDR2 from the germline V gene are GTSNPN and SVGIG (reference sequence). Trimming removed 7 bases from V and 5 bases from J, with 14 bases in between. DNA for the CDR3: TGTGCCTCCACCGGGGCAACGACTGAAGCTTTCTTT. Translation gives CASTGATTEAFF. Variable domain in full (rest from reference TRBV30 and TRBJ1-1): SQTIHQWPATLVQPVGSPLSLECTVEGTSNPNLYWYRQAAGRGLQLLFYSVGIGQISSEVPQNLSASRPQDRQFILSSKKLLLSDSGFYLCASTGATTEAFFGQGTRLTVV.

CDR3 sequence (DNA): TGCAGCGTTGCGCATGGCTACACCTTC. This encodes CSVAHGYTF. This sequence joins TRBV29-1 and TRBJ1-2; no definite D call. Germline V gene lookup returns CDR1 SQVTM and CDR2 ANQGSEA. The length of the CDR3 is 9 residues. V lost 4 bases and J lost 6, with 3 bases in between.

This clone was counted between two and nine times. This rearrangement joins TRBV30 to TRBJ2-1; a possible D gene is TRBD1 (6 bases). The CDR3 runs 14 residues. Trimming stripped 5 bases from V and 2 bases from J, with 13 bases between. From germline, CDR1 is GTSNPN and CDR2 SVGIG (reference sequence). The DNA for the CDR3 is TGTGCCTGGCGGCGCCAGGGGACCTACAATGAGCAGTTCTTC. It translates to CAWRRQGTYNEQFF.

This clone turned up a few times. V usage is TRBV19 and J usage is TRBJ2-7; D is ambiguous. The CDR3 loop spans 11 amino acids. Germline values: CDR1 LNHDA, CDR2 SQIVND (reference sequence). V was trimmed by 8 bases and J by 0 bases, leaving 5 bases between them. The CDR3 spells CASSNSYEQYF. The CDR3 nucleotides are TGTGCCAGTTCTAACTCCTACGAGCAGTACTTC.

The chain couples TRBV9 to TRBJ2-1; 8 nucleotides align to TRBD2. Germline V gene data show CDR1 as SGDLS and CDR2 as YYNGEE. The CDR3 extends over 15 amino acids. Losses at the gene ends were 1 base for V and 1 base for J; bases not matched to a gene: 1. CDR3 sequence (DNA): TGTGCCAGCAGCGTACGGGAGGGATCCTACAATGAGCAGTTCTTC. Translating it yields CASSVREGSYNEQFF.

The DNA of the CDR3 is TGTGCCTGGAGCCCCGAACAAGAGACCCAGTACTTC. Translated: CAWSPEQETQYF. The V and J genes are TRBV30 and TRBJ2-5, with no clear D. Trimming cost V 3 bases and J 2 bases, with 7 bases left between them. The CDR3 is 12 residues long. The germline V gene has CDR1 GTSNPN and CDR2 SVGIG (reference sequence).

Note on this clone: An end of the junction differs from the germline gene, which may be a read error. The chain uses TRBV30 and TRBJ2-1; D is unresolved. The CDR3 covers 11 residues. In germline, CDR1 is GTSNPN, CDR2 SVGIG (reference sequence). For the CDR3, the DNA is TGTGCCTGGAATAACCGTCGAGGTATGATCTTC. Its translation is CAWNNRRGMIF.

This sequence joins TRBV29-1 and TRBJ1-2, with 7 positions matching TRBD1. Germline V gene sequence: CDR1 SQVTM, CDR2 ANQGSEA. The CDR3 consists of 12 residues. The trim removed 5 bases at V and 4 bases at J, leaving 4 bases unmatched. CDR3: CSVSQGSYGYTF. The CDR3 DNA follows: TGCAGCGTTTCACAGGGGTCCTATGGCTACACCTTC.

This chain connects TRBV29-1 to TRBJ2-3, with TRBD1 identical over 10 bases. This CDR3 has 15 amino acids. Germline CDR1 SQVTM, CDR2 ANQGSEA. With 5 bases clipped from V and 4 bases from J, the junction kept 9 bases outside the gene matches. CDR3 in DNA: TGCAGCGTTTCGACAGGGGGCGCGAGGGCAGATACGCAGTATTTT. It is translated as CSVSTGGARADTQYF.

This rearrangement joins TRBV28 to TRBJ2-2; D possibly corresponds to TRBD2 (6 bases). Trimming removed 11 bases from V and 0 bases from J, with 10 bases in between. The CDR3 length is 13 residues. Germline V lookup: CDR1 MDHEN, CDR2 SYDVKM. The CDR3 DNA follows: TGTGCCGGGAGGACCCCGAACACCGGGGAGCTGTTTTTT. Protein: CAGRTPNTGELFF. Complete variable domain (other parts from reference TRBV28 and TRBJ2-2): DVKVTQSSRYLVKRTGEKVFLECVQDMDHENMFWYRQDPGLGLRLIYFSYDVKMKEKGDIPEGYSVSREKKERFSLILESASTNQTSMYLCAGRTPNTGELFFGEGSRLTVL.

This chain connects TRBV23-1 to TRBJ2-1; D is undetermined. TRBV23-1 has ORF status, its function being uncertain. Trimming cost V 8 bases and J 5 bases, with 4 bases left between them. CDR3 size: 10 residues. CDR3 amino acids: CASFHNEQFF. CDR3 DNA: TGCGCCAGCTTCCACAATGAGCAGTTCTTC.

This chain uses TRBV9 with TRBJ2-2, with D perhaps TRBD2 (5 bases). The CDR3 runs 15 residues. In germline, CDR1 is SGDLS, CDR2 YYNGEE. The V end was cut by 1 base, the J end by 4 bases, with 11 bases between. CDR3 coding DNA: TGTGCCAGCAGCGTACGAGGGAGTGGCACCGGGGAGCTGTTTTTT. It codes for CASSVRGSGTGELFF.

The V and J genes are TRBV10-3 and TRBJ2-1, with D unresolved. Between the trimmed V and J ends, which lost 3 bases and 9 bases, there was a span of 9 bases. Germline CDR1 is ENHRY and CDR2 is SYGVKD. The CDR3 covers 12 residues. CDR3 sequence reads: CAISEYLGEQFF. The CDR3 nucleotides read TGTGCCATCAGTGAATACTTGGGTGAGCAGTTCTTC.

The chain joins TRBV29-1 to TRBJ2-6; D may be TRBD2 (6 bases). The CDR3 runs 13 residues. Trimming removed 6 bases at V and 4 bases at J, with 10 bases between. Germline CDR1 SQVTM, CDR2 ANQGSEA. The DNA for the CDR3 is TGCAGCGTAGGAGGGACCGGGGCCAACGTCCTGACTTTC. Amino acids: CSVGGTGANVLTF.

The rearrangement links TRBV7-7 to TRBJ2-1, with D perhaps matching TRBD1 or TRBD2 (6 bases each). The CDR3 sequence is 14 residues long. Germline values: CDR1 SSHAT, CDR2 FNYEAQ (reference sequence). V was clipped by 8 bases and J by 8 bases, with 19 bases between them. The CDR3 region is CASARGLARDEQFF. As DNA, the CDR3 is TGTGCCAGCGCTCGGGGGCTAGCAAGGGATGAGCAGTTCTTC. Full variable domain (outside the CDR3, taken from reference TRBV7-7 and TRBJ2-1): GAGVSQSPRYKVTKRGQDVTLRCDPISSHATLYWYQQALGQGPEFLTYFNYEAQPDKSGLPSDRFSAERPEGSISTLTIQRTEQRDSAMYRCASARGLARDEQFFGPGTRLTVL.

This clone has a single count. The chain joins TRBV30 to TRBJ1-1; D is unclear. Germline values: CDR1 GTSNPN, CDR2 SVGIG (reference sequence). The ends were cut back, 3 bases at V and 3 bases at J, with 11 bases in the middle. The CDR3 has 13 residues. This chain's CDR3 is CAWSTGGDTEAFF. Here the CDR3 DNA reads TGTGCCTGGAGCACCGGCGGCGACACTGAAGCTTTCTTT.

The CDR3 DNA reads TGTGCCAGCAGCCAGGGACAGGCGACCTCCTACGAGCAGTACTTC. Amino acids: CASSQGQATSYEQYF. The chain uses TRBV7-2 and TRBJ2-7, with 8 bases identical to TRBD1. Germline V gene sequence: CDR1 SGHTA, CDR2 FQGNSA. CDR3 size: 15 residues. J gave up 0 bases and V 5 bases, and 6 bases lay outside the gene matches. The variable domain in full, with the rest retrieved from reference TRBV7-2 and TRBJ2-7, is GAGVSQSPSNKVTEKGKDVELRCDPISGHTALYWYRQSLGQGLEFLIYFQGNSAPDKSGLPSDRFSAERTGGSVSTLTIQRTQQEDSAVYLCASSQGQATSYEQYFGPGTRLTVT.

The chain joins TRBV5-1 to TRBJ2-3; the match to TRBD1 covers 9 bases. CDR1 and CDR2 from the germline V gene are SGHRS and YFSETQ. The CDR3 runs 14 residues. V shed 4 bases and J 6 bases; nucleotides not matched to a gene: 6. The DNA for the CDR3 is TGCGCCAGCAGCCGGGACAGGGAAGTGGATACGCAGTATTTT. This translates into CASSRDREVDTQYF.

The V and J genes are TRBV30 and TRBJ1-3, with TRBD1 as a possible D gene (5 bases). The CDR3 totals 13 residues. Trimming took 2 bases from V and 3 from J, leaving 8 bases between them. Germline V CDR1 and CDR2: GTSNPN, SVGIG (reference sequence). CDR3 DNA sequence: TGTGCCTGGAGTTCAGGGATTGGAAACACCATATATTTT. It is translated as CAWSSGIGNTIYF. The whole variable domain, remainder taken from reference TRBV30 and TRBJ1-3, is SQTIHQWPATLVQPVGSPLSLECTVEGTSNPNLYWYRQAAGRGLQLLFYSVGIGQISSEVPQNLSASRPQDRQFILSSKKLLLSDSGFYLCAWSSGIGNTIYFGEGSWLTVV.